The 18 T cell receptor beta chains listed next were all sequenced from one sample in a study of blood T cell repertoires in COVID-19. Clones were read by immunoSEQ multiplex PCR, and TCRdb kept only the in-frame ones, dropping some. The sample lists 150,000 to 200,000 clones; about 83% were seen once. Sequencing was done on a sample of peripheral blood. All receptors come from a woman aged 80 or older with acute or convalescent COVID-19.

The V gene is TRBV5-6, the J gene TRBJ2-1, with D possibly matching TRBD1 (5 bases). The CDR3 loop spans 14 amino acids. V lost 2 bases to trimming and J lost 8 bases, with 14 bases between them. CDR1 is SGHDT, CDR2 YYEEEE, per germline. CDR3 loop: CASSFSQGLHEQFF. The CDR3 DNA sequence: TGTGCCAGCAGCTTCTCTCAGGGTTTGCATGAGCAGTTCTTC.

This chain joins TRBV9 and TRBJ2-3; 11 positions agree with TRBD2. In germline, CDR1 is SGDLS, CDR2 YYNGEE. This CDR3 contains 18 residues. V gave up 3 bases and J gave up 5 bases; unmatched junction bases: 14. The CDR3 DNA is TGTGCCAGCAGCGCCCAGATGGTAGCGGGAGGGTTGTTAGATACGCAGTATTTT. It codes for CASSAQMVAGGLLDTQYF. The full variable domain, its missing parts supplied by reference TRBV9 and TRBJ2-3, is DSGVTQTPKHLITATGQRVTLRCSPRSGDLSVYWYQQSLDQGLQFLIQYYNGEERAKGNILERFSAQQFPDLHSELNLSSLELGDSALYFCASSAQMVAGGLLDTQYFGPGTRLTVL.

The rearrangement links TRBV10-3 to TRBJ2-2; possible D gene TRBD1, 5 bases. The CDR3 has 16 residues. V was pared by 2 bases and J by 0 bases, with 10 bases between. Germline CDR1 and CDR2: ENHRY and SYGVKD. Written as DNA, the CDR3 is TGTGCCATCAGTGAGAGGGCAGGGACGAACACCGGGGAGCTGTTTTTT. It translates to CAISERAGTNTGELFF.

CDR3 amino acids: CASSIKTGASTEAFF. The CDR3 nucleotides are TGTGCCAGCAGCATAAAGACAGGTGCTAGCACTGAAGCTTTCTTT. The chain recombines TRBV7-6 with TRBJ1-1; D is perhaps TRBD1 (6 bases). The CDR3 loop spans 15 amino acids. CDR1 is SGHVS and CDR2 is FNYEAQ in the germline V gene. The V end lost 5 bases, the J end lost 4 bases, and 17 bases lay between the germline ends. Looking up the rest from reference TRBV7-6 and TRBJ1-1 gives the full variable domain: GAGVSQSPRYKVTKRGQDVALRCDPISGHVSLYWYRQALGQGPEFLTYFNYEAQQDKSGLPNDRFSAERPEGSISTLTIQRTEQRDSAMYRCASSIKTGASTEAFFGQGTRLTVV.

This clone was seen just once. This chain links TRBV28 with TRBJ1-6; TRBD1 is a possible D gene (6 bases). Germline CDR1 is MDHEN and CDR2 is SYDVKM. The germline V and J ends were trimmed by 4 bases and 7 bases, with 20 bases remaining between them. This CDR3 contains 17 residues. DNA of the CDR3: TGTGCCAGCAGTTCGGGGAAGACAGGTTCAAGGAATTCACCCCTCCACTTT. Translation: CASSSGKTGSRNSPLHF.

CDR3 loop: CASSPTGEAAFF. DNA for the CDR3: TGCGCCAGCAGCCCTACAGGGGAGGCGGCTTTCTTT. This chain connects TRBV5-1 to TRBJ1-1; 7 bases match TRBD1. CDR1 and CDR2 from the germline V gene are SGHRS and YFSETQ. This CDR3 region has 12 residues. Germline trimming cut 4 bases from V and 11 bases from J; bases unmatched to any gene: 8.

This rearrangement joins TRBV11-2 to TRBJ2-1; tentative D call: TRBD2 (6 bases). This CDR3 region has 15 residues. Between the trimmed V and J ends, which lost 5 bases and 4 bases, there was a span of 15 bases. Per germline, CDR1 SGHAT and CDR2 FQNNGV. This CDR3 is CASSRVRGIYNEQFF. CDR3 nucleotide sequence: TGTGCCAGCAGCCGCGTTCGCGGGATTTACAATGAGCAGTTCTTC.

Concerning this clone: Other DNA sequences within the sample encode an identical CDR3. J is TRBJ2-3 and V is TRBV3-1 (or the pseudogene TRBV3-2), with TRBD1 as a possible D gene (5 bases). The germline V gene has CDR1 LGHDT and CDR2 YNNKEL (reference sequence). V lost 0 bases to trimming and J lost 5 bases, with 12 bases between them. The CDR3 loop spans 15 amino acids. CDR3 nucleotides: TGTGCCAGCAGCCAAGACAGGACATTTCGAGATACGCAGTATTTT. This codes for CASSQDRTFRDTQYF.

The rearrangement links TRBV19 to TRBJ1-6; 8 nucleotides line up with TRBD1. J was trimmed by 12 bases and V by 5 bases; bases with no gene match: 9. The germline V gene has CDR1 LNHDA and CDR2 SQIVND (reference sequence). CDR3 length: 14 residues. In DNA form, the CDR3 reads TGTGCCAGTAGTCCGGGGACAGGAGGAGTACCCCTCCACTTT. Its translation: CASSPGTGGVPLHF.

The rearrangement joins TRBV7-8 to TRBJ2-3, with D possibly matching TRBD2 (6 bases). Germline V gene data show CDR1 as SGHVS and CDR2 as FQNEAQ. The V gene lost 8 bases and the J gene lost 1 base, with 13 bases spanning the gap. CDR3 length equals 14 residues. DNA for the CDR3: TGTGCCAGCGGCCGGGACTCCCGCACAGATACGCAGTATTTT. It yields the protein CASGRDSRTDTQYF. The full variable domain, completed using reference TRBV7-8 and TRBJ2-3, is GAGVSQSPRYKVAKRGQDVALRCDPISGHVSLFWYQQALGQGPEFLTYFQNEAQLDKSGLPSDRFFAERPEGSVSTLKIQRTQQEDSAVYLCASGRDSRTDTQYFGPGTRLTVL.

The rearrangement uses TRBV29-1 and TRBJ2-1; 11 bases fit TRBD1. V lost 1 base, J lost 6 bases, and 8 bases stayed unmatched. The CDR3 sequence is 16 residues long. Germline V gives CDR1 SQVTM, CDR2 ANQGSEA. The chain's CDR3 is CSVEAPGQGEVNEQFF. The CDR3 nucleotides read TGCAGCGTTGAAGCCCCGGGACAGGGGGAGGTCAATGAGCAGTTCTTC.

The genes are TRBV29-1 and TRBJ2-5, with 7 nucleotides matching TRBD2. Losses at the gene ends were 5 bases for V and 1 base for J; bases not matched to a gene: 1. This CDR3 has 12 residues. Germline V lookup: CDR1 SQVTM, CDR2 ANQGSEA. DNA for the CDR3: TGCAGCGTTAGACTAGCCCAAGAGACCCAGTACTTC. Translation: CSVRLAQETQYF.

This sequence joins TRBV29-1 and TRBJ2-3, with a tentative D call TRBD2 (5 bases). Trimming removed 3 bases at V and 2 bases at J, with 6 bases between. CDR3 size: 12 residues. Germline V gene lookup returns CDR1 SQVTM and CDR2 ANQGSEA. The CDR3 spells CSVEGATDTQYF. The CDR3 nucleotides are TGCAGCGTTGAGGGAGCCACAGATACGCAGTATTTT.

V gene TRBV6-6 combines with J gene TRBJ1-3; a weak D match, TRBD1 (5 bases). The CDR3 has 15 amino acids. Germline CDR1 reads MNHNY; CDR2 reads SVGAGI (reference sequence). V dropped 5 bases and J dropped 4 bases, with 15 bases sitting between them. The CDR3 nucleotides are TGTGCCAGCAGTCAACTGGGACTTGAAGGAAACACCATATATTTT. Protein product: CASSQLGLEGNTIYF.

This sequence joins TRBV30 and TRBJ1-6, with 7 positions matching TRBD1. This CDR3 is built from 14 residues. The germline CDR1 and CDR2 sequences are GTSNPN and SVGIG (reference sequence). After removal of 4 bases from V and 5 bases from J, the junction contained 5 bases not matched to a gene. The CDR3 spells CAWNRDSNNSPLHF. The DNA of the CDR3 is TGTGCCTGGAATCGGGACAGTAATAATTCACCCCTCCACTTT. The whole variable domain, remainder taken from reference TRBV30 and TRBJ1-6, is SQTIHQWPATLVQPVGSPLSLECTVEGTSNPNLYWYRQAAGRGLQLLFYSVGIGQISSEVPQNLSASRPQDRQFILSSKKLLLSDSGFYLCAWNRDSNNSPLHFGNGTRLTVT.

CDR3 in DNA: TGTGCCACCAATAGGGCACAGGGGACAGATACGCAGTATTTT. Translation gives CATNRAQGTDTQYF. J is TRBJ2-3 and V is TRBV19; 7 nucleotides agree with TRBD1. J lost 3 bases, V lost 10 bases, and 10 bases had no gene match. Germline-derived CDR1 and CDR2 are LNHDA and SQIVND (reference sequence). This CDR3 spans 14 amino acids. Full variable domain (remainder filled in from reference TRBV19 and TRBJ2-3): DGGITQSPKYLFRKEGQNVTLSCEQNLNHDAMYWYRQDPGQGLRLIYYSQIVNDFQKGDIAEGYSVSREKKESFPLTVTSAQKNPTAFYLCATNRAQGTDTQYFGPGTRLTVL.

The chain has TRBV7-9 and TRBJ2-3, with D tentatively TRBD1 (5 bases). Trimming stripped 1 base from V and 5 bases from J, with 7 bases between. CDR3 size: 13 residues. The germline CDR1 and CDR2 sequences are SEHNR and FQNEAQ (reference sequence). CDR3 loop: CASSLERGDTQYF. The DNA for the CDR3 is TGTGCCAGCAGCTTAGAAAGGGGAGATACGCAGTATTTT.

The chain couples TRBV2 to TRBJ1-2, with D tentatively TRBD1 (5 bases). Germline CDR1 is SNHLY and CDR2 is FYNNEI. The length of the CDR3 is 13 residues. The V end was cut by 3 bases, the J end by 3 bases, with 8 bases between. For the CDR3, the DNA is TGTGCCAGCAGTGAGATCAGGGACTATGGCTACACCTTC. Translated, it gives CASSEIRDYGYTF.